These 32 T cell receptor beta chains came from one sample sequenced in a study of cytomegalovirus exposure and HLA in healthy donors. PCR was performed using 60 Vbeta and 13 Jbeta primers. Some clones are missing from TCRdb's copy, which holds only in-frame ones; the method was immunoSEQ multiplex PCR. The sample consists of 110,000 to 150,000 clones, about three quarters of them appearing once. Sequencing was performed on PBMCs. These receptors all come from a man aged 18 to 29 in good health and CMV-seronegative.

The chain is built from TRBV28 and TRBJ1-1; D ambiguous. The CDR3 contains 14 residues. Between the trimmed V and J ends, which lost 4 bases and 4 bases, there was a span of 13 bases. The V gene's germline CDR1 is MDHEN and CDR2 SYDVKM. The CDR3 nucleotides are TGTGCCAGCAGTTCCCCCTCCTGGGCCACTGAAGCTTTCTTT. Protein: CASSSPSWATEAFF.

This clone was observed a single time. The gene calls are TRBV11-2 and TRBJ1-4; TRBD1 aligns across 9 bases. Germline V lookup: CDR1 SGHAT, CDR2 FQNNGV. With 5 bases clipped from V and 4 bases from J, the junction kept 5 bases outside the gene matches. The CDR3 is 15 amino acids. DNA of the CDR3: TGTGCCAGCAGCCCGATGGGACAGGGTAATGAAAAACTGTTTTTT. This encodes CASSPMGQGNEKLFF.

The chain combines TRBV6-6 with TRBJ1-2; D might be TRBD1 (6 bases). Germline V gene data show CDR1 as MNHNY and CDR2 as SVGAGI (reference sequence). V was clipped by 2 bases and J by 4 bases, with 11 bases between them. The CDR3 has 14 residues. The DNA for the CDR3 is TGTGCCAGCAGTTACACTGACAGGACCTATGGCTACACCTTC. Its protein is CASSYTDRTYGYTF.

There are a few counts of this clone. The chain carries TRBV6-4 and TRBJ2-3; 11 bases align to TRBD2. The CDR3 loop spans 14 amino acids. J lost 4 bases, V lost 6 bases, and 3 bases had no gene match. Per germline, CDR1 MRHNA and CDR2 SNTAGT. CDR3 sequence: CASSPLAGADTQYF. CDR3 DNA: TGTGCCAGCAGCCCACTAGCGGGGGCAGATACGCAGTATTTT.

The genes are TRBV7-3 and TRBJ2-3; 7 bases are shared with TRBD2. The CDR3 length is 16 residues. After removal of 1 base from V and 1 base from J, the junction contained 5 bases not matched to a gene. Germline CDR1 SGHTA, CDR2 FQGTGA. CDR3 in amino acids: CASSLMAGAGTDTQYF. The CDR3 coding sequence is TGTGCCAGCAGCTTAATGGCGGGAGCGGGCACAGATACGCAGTATTTT.

Only a few counts were recorded for this clone. The gene calls are TRBV7-2 and TRBJ1-1; the match to TRBD1 covers 10 bases. The CDR3 totals 13 residues. Germline V gives CDR1 SGHTA, CDR2 FQGNSA. V trimming: 4 bases; J trimming: 5 bases; junction bases outside the gene matches: 1. DNA for the CDR3: TGTGCCAGCAGCTGGACAGGGGGGACTGAAGCTTTCTTT. Translated, it gives CASSWTGGTEAFF.

The chain uses TRBV18 and TRBJ2-7; D might be TRBD1 (7 bases). Germline-derived CDR1 and CDR2 are KGHSH and LQKENI. CDR3 length: 14 amino acids. The V end lost 5 bases, the J end lost 2 bases, and 13 bases lay between the germline ends. The DNA of the CDR3 is TGTGCCAGCTCAGCGGGACAGCGGACCTACGAGCAGTACTTC. Amino acid sequence: CASSAGQRTYEQYF.

V and J are TRBV6-1 and TRBJ2-3; D is possibly TRBD2 (6 bases). V lost 8 bases, J lost 2 bases, and 14 bases lay in between. CDR3 length: 14 amino acids. Germline V CDR1 and CDR2: MNHNS, SASEGT. The CDR3 spells CASGVAAITDTQYF. As DNA, the CDR3 is TGTGCCAGCGGAGTAGCGGCGATCACAGATACGCAGTATTTT.

J is TRBJ2-1 and V is TRBV5-1, with D possibly being TRBD1 (6 bases). Germline values: CDR1 SGHRS, CDR2 YFSETQ. The germline V and J ends were trimmed by 5 bases and 4 bases, with 16 bases remaining between them. This CDR3 is built from 15 residues. CDR3 bases: TGCGCCAGCAGGCGAACAGGGTTACAATACAATGAGCAGTTCTTC. Residues: CASRRTGLQYNEQFF.

The J gene is TRBJ2-5, the V gene TRBV6-6; D gene unclear. Trimming cost V 2 bases and J 2 bases, with 9 bases left between them. The CDR3 is made up of 14 amino acids. Germline values: CDR1 MNHNY, CDR2 SVGAGI (reference sequence). The CDR3: CASSYPQDQETQYF. In DNA form, the CDR3 reads TGTGCCAGCAGTTACCCCCAGGATCAAGAGACCCAGTACTTC.

This clone was counted only a few times. CDR3 sequence reads: CASSPTGVDEQYF. The CDR3, as DNA: TGTGCCAGCAGCCCGACGGGGGTGGACGAGCAGTACTTC. The J gene is TRBJ2-5, the V gene TRBV5-6; the D gene is possibly TRBD2 (6 bases). Judging by the DNA end, TRBJ2-7 fits better; the J call may be wrong. This CDR3 comprises 13 residues. In germline, CDR1 is SGHDT, CDR2 YYEEEE.

The chain carries TRBV6-5 and TRBJ1-2; D not certain. Germline-derived CDR1 and CDR2 are MNHEY and SVGAGI. The CDR3 is 13 residues long. V was trimmed by 4 bases and J by 8 bases, leaving 14 bases between them. CDR3 bases: TGTGCCAGCAGTTGGGCAGGCCGGTTCGGCTACACCTTC. This sequence encodes CASSWAGRFGYTF.

The rearrangement joins TRBV28 to TRBJ2-1, with TRBD1 identical over 9 bases. Germline V gives CDR1 MDHEN, CDR2 SYDVKM. The trim removed 4 bases at V and 9 bases at J, leaving 10 bases unmatched. The CDR3 covers 15 residues. The DNA for the CDR3 is TGTGCCAGCAGTTGGTGGGCCCAGGGACAGGGTGAGCAGTTCTTC. Encoded protein: CASSWWAQGQGEQFF.

The gene calls are TRBV14 and TRBJ2-3, with a possible D match to TRBD1 (6 bases). The CDR3 is 21 amino acids. Per germline, CDR1 SGHDN and CDR2 FVKESK. V lost 0 bases to trimming and J lost 2 bases, with 27 bases between them. The CDR3 reads CASSQDLGLAGALGLTDTQYF. CDR3 in DNA: TGTGCCAGCAGCCAAGATCTTGGTTTAGCAGGGGCCCTGGGCCTCACAGATACGCAGTATTTT.

This clone was observed once. The CDR3 sequence is CASSLSRSLAGYEQYF. In DNA form, the CDR3 reads TGTGCCAGCAGCTTAAGTAGGAGTCTAGCGGGATACGAGCAGTACTTC. The chain uses TRBV11-2 and TRBJ2-7; TRBD2 matches at 9 bases. J gave up 4 bases and V 2 bases, and 9 bases lay outside the gene matches. The length of the CDR3 is 16 residues. The germline V gene has CDR1 SGHAT and CDR2 FQNNGV.

This clone was detected once. The rearrangement joins TRBV19 to TRBJ2-5, with D tentatively TRBD2 (5 bases). The tail of the sequence fits TRBJ2-7 better, so the J call may be wrong. Germline CDR1 and CDR2: LNHDA and SQIVND (reference sequence). The CDR3 runs 15 residues. CDR3 nucleotide sequence: TGTGCCAGTAGTATAGAATTGGGGAGCGGAGGCGAGCAGTACTTC. It translates to CASSIELGSGGEQYF.

The gene calls are TRBV5-1 and TRBJ1-2; no firm D call. The CDR3 loop spans 13 amino acids. V shed 3 bases and J shed 1 base, with 7 bases lying between them. Germline CDR1 is SGHRS and CDR2 is YFSETQ. The DNA for the CDR3 is TGCGCCAGCAGCTCAACGGTTAACTATGGCTACACCTTC. This gives the protein CASSSTVNYGYTF.

This clone showed up just once. The chain links TRBV5-6 to TRBJ1-3, with D unclear. Trimming cost V 3 bases and J 4 bases, with 14 bases left between them. The CDR3 consists of 15 residues. CDR1 SGHDT and CDR2 YYEEEE come from the germline V gene. The CDR3 nucleotides read TGTGCCAGCAGCTCGAGGCCCGGGTCGGGAAACACCATATATTTT. It specifies CASSSRPGSGNTIYF.

This chain joins TRBV10-3 and TRBJ1-2; 7 nucleotides line up with TRBD1. Per the germline V gene, CDR1 is ENHRY and CDR2 is SYGVKD. V was pared by 4 bases and J by 9 bases, with 17 bases of the junction left unmatched. The CDR3 runs to 16 residues. CDR3: CAISGLGTDRPKSYTF. CDR3 bases: TGTGCCATCAGTGGCCTAGGGACAGACCGGCCTAAGAGCTACACCTTC.

The rearrangement links TRBV6-4 to TRBJ2-2, with TRBD1 matching over 8 bases. CDR3 length equals 16 residues. The germline CDR1 and CDR2 sequences are MRHNA and SNTAGT. V dropped 6 bases and J dropped 0; count of bases not matched to a gene: 6. The CDR3, as DNA: TGTGCCAGCAGGGTTCCGGGACAGGCGAACACCGGGGAGCTGTTTTTT. Translating gives CASRVPGQANTGELFF.

V is TRBV19 and J is TRBJ1-5; D possibly corresponds to TRBD1 (6 bases). Trimming stripped 5 bases from V and 3 bases from J, with 20 bases between. The CDR3 extends over 17 amino acids. In germline, CDR1 is LNHDA, CDR2 SQIVND (reference sequence). The CDR3, as DNA: TGTGCCAGTAGTTCACTATTACTGGACAGTACCAATCAGCCCCAGCATTTT. Encoded protein: CASSSLLLDSTNQPQHF.

The chain uses TRBV19 and TRBJ1-5; a weak D match, TRBD1 (6 bases). Germline CDR1 LNHDA, CDR2 SQIVND (reference sequence). Trimming removed 2 bases from V and 3 bases from J, with 8 bases in between. There are 14 residues in the CDR3. The CDR3: CASSITGTNQPQHF. DNA for the CDR3: TGTGCCAGTAGTATAACAGGGACCAATCAGCCCCAGCATTTT. The full variable domain, its missing parts supplied by reference TRBV19 and TRBJ1-5, is DGGITQSPKYLFRKEGQNVTLSCEQNLNHDAMYWYRQDPGQGLRLIYYSQIVNDFQKGDIAEGYSVSREKKESFPLTVTSAQKNPTAFYLCASSITGTNQPQHFGDGTRLSIL.

The J gene is TRBJ1-4, the V gene TRBV5-1; D perhaps matches TRBD1 (6 bases). Between the trimmed V and J ends, which lost 5 bases and 0 bases, there was a span of 23 bases. The CDR3 runs 19 residues. Per the germline V gene, CDR1 is SGHRS and CDR2 is YFSETQ. CDR3 in amino acids: CASRPRQVLGASTNEKLFF. CDR3 bases: TGCGCCAGCAGGCCAAGACAGGTTTTGGGAGCATCAACTAATGAAAAACTGTTTTTT.

The chain combines TRBV7-9 with TRBJ1-2, with 7 bases aligning to TRBD1. Germline assignment: CDR1 SEHNR and CDR2 FQNEAQ (reference sequence). The CDR3 consists of 15 residues. The ends lost 5 bases at V and 4 bases at J; junction bases unmatched: 10. The CDR3 DNA reads as TGTGCCAGCAGCCCATACCCGGGACAGCCCTATGGCTACACCTTC. Protein product: CASSPYPGQPYGYTF.

As DNA, the CDR3 is TGTGCCAGCAGCACGGGACAGCGGAACACTGAAGCTTTCTTT. This gives the protein CASSTGQRNTEAFF. The chain is built from TRBV7-9 and TRBJ1-1; 7 bases agree with TRBD1. From germline, CDR1 is SEHNR and CDR2 FQNEAQ (reference sequence). CDR3 length: 14 amino acids. Trimming at V came to 5 bases and at J to 1 base, leaving 4 bases not matched to a gene.

This clone was seen a single time. The CDR3 region is CASSRSGPYNEQFF. CDR3 nucleotide sequence: TGTGCCAGCAGTCGAAGCGGTCCATACAATGAGCAGTTCTTC. This sequence joins TRBV6-5 and TRBJ2-1; D perhaps matches TRBD2 (5 bases). The V end lost 5 bases, the J end lost 4 bases, and 12 bases lay between the germline ends. Per germline, CDR1 MNHEY and CDR2 SVGAGI. The CDR3 has 14 residues.

The chain recombines TRBV6-1 with TRBJ2-5; 7 nucleotides align to TRBD1. The V gene end was trimmed by 9 bases and the J gene end by 5 bases; junction bases not matched to a gene: 9. This CDR3 spans 13 amino acids. Per the germline V gene, CDR1 is MNHNS and CDR2 is SASEGT. The DNA of the CDR3 is TGTGCCAGTCAGATGACCAGGGGGGAGACCCAGTACTTC. This codes for CASQMTRGETQYF.

V is TRBV28 and J is TRBJ2-7, with 12 bases aligning to TRBD1. Trimming took 2 bases from V and 4 from J; bases not matched to a gene: 3. This CDR3 is built from 15 residues. Germline lookup yields CDR1 MDHEN and CDR2 SYDVKM. CDR3 in amino acids: CASSLPGQGAYEQYF. In nucleotides, the CDR3 is TGTGCCAGCAGTTTACCGGGACAGGGGGCGTACGAGCAGTACTTC.

V is TRBV9 and J is TRBJ2-7; no definite D call. CDR1 and CDR2 (germline): SGDLS, YYNGEE. The CDR3 runs 13 residues. Trimming shortened V by 0 bases and J by 2 bases, and 6 bases separated the two germline ends. The CDR3 sequence is CASSVAQTYEQYF. CDR3 DNA: TGTGCCAGCAGCGTAGCCCAGACCTACGAGCAGTACTTC.

V and J are TRBV7-3 and TRBJ2-1, with a tentative D call TRBD2 (6 bases). Germline V lookup: CDR1 SGHTA, CDR2 FQGTGA. V shed 0 bases and J shed 6 bases, with 12 bases lying between them. CDR3 length: 15 residues. The CDR3 loop reads CASSLTWGVGNEQFF. The CDR3 bases are TGTGCCAGCAGCTTAACGTGGGGGGTAGGCAATGAGCAGTTCTTC.

The chain links TRBV10-3 to TRBJ2-7, with TRBD1 identical over 7 bases. With V trimmed by 5 bases and J by 2 bases, 6 bases remained unmatched. The CDR3 consists of 14 residues. CDR1 and CDR2 from the germline V gene are ENHRY and SYGVKD. CDR3 nucleotide sequence: TGTGCCATCAGTCCGCCGGGACAGACCTACGAGCAGTACTTC. Amino acid sequence: CAISPPGQTYEQYF.

The rearrangement links TRBV19 to TRBJ2-7; D gene uncertain. CDR1 is LNHDA, CDR2 SQIVND, per germline (reference sequence). V was cut by 4 bases and J by 3 bases, with 7 bases left in between. The CDR3 extends over 12 amino acids. The CDR3: CASSSDIYEQYF. CDR3 nucleotide sequence: TGTGCCAGTAGTAGCGACATCTACGAGCAGTACTTC.